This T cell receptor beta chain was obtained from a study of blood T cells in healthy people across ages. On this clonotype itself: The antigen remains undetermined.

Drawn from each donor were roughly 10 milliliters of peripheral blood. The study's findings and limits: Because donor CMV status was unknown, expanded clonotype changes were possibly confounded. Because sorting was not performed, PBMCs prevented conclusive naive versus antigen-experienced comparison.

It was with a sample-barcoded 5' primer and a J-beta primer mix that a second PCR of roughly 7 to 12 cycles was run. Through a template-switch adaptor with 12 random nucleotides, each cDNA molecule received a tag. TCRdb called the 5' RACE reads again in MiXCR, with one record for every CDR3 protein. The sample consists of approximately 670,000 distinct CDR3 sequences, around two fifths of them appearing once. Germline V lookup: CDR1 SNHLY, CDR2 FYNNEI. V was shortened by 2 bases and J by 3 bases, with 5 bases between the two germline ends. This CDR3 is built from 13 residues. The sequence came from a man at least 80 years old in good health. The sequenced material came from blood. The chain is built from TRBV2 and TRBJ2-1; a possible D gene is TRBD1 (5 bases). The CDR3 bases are TGTGCCAGCAGTGAACAGGGCTACAATGAGCAGTTCTTC. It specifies CASSEQGYNEQFF.